This T cell receptor (beta chain) appears in the sequencing data of a study of blood T cell repertoires in COVID-19. Study in general: The samples span acute and convalescent COVID-19 from the United States, Italy and Spain. T cells, B-cell-depleted T cells, or PBMCs supplied cDNA or gDNA.

During active infection, Seattle patients enrolled and were then monitored through disease. Produced via immunoSEQ multiplex PCR; TCRdb's table is partial and in-frame only. The table shows around 280,000 clones, with roughly nine tenths occurring only once. With 6 bases removed from V and 0 bases from J, the gap between germline ends came to 11 bases. Germline assignment: CDR1 LGHDT and CDR2 YNNKEL (reference sequence). The CDR3 totals 15 residues. Sequencing was performed on peripheral blood. The sequence was obtained from a woman aged 25 to 45 with COVID-19, enrolled during active disease. The chain employs TRBV3-1 (or the pseudogene TRBV3-2) and TRBJ1-4; the D is unclear. CDR3 bases: TGTGCCAGCAGTCGCATGGGAGCAACTAATGAAAAACTGTTTTTT. This codes for CASSRMGATNEKLFF.